Listed here is a single T cell receptor beta chain. The antigen remains undetermined. Germline V gene lookup returns CDR1 MNHNS and CDR2 SASEGT. The CDR3 loop spans 15 amino acids. Losses at the gene ends were 6 bases for V and 4 bases for J; bases not matched to a gene: 10. This specimen belongs to a study of CD8+ T cells in alopecia areata. Study-wide results and caveats: Affected scalp, especially in alopecia totalis/universalis, had a higher clonality than normal scalp did.

Extraction and reverse transcription of RNA yielded cDNA as the sequencing template. The table came from immunoSEQ multiplex PCR; TCRdb's copy has only in-frame clones and leaves some out. The profile shows about 99,000 clones, 55% of them singletons. This clonotype originated in a human donor in good health. The chain has TRBV6-1 and TRBJ2-5; 8 bases agree with TRBD1. The sequenced material came from CD4+ T cells sorted from blood. The DNA of the CDR3 is TGTGCCAGCAGCCGGACAGGGATCACAGGAGAGACCCAGTACTTC. Its protein product is CASSRTGITGETQYF.